This T cell receptor beta chain was recovered during a study of blood T cell repertoires in COVID-19. Generated by immunoSEQ multiplex PCR, the TCRdb table keeps only in-frame clones and is missing some. The sample carries approximately 290,000 clones, just under 90% recorded once. This CDR3 spans 15 amino acids. The V end lost 4 bases, the J end lost 5 bases, and 15 bases lay between the germline ends. CDR1 is SGHDT, CDR2 YYEEEE, per germline. The TCR was taken from a woman under 40 with COVID-19, enrolled during active disease. The gene calls are TRBV5-6 and TRBJ2-2; TRBD2 is a possible D gene (7 bases). Sequencing was performed on peripheral blood. CDR3 region: CASSLTGGNTGELFF. CDR3 DNA sequence: TGTGCCAGCAGCCTCACGGGGGGCAATACCGGGGAGCTGTTTTTT.